This T cell receptor beta chain comes out of a study of blood T cell repertoires in COVID-19. V was trimmed by 3 bases and J by 5 bases, leaving 11 bases between them. Germline CDR1 and CDR2: KGHSH and LQKENI. This CDR3 region has 14 residues. How the authors handled the data: Amplification of reference gene primers was used by the study to estimate nucleated cell counts. Sequencing used immunoSEQ multiplex PCR; TCRdb keeps in-frame clones, though not all of them. Clonal size and the V and J genes are those of that table, whereas D and trimming came from the DNA. This table holds 380,000 or so clones, approximately 88% found once.

The TCR sequence derives from a man aged 35-49 years with acute or convalescent COVID-19. Sequencing used peripheral blood. The V and J genes are TRBV18 and TRBJ1-5; perhaps TRBD1 as D (5 bases). The CDR3 DNA reads TGTGCCAGCTCACCTGGTCAGGGCCATCAGCCCCAGCATTTT. Translating it yields CASSPGQGHQPQHF.